This entry features one TCR beta chain sequence. Its antigen is still unknown. The data were obtained in a study of T cell responses to AZD1222 COVID-19 vaccine. Study-wide findings and caveats: Reportedly, nearly half the spike-specific TCRs target unmutated variant regions.

Method: immunoSEQ multiplex PCR; TCRdb's copy keeps in-frame clones and lacks some. Of some 110,000 clones listed, about 86% are singletons. With V trimmed by 6 bases and J by 5 bases, 11 bases remained unmatched. The CDR3 length is 16 residues. Germline V lookup: CDR1 MNHNY, CDR2 SVGAGI (reference sequence). The origin of this receptor is an adult in good health. This chain links TRBV6-6 with TRBJ1-5, with 9 bases matching TRBD1. This sample comprised peripheral blood, obtained on day 0 of AZD1222 vaccination. CDR3 nucleotide sequence: TGTGCCAGCAGGACTTTCGGACAGGGGTTCGATCAGCCCCAGCATTTT. Protein: CASRTFGQGFDQPQHF.